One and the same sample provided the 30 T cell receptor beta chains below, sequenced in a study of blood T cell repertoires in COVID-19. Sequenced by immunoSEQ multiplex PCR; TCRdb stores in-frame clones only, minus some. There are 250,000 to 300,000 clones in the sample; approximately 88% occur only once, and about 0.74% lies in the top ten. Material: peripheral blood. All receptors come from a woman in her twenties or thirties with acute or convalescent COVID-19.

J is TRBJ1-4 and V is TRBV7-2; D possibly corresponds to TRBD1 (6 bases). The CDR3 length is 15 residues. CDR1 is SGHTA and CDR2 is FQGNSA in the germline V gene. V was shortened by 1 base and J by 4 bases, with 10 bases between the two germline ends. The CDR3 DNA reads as TGTGCCAGCAGCTTAGACAGGGCTGTTAATGAAAAACTGTTTTTT. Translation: CASSLDRAVNEKLFF.

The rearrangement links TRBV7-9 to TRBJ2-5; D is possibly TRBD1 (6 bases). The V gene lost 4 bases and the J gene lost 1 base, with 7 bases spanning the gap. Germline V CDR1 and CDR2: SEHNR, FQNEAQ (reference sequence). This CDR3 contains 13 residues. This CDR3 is CASSWTAQETQYF. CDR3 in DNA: TGTGCCAGCAGCTGGACAGCCCAAGAGACCCAGTACTTC. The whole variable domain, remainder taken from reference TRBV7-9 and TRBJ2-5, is DTGVSQNPRHKITKRGQNVTFRCDPISEHNRLYWYRQTLGQGPEFLTYFQNEAQLEKSRLLSDRFSAERPKGSFSTLEIQRTEQGDSAMYLCASSWTAQETQYFGPGTRLLVL.

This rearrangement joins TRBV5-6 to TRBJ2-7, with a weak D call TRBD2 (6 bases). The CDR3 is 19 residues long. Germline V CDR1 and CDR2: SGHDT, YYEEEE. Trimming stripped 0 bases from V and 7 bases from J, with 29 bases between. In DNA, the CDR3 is TGTGCCAGCAGCTTGGTGAGATCCCCTAAGGCACTAGCTCCGGGGGAGCAGTACTTC. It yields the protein CASSLVRSPKALAPGEQYF.

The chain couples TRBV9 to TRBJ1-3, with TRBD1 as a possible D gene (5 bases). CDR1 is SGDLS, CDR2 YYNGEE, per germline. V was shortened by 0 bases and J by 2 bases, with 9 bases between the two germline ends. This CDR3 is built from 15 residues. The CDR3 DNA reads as TGTGCCAGCAGCGTAGAAGGGGTTCCTGGAAACACCATATATTTT. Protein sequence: CASSVEGVPGNTIYF.

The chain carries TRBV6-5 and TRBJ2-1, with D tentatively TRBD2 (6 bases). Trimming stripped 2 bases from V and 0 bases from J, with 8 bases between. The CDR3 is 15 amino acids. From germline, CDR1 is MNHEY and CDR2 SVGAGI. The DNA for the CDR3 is TGTGCCAGCAGTTACCACGGGGGCTCCTACAATGAGCAGTTCTTC. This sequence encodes CASSYHGGSYNEQFF.

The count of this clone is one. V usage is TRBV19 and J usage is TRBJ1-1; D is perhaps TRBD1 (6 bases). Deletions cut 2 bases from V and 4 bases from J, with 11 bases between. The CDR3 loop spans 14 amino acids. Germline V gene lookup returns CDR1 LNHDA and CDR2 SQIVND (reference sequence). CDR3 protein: CASSILGAVTEAFF. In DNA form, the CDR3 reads TGTGCCAGTAGTATACTGGGGGCTGTCACTGAAGCTTTCTTT.

The CDR3 loop reads CASSEPRGQNTGELFF. The CDR3 nucleotides read TGTGCCAGCAGCGAACCCCGCGGACAGAACACCGGGGAGCTGTTTTTT. The chain recombines TRBV7-2 with TRBJ2-2; maybe TRBD1 (5 bases). Trimming cost V 5 bases and J 1 base, with 14 bases left between them. Germline V CDR1 and CDR2: SGHTA, FQGNSA. This CDR3 is 16 amino acids long.

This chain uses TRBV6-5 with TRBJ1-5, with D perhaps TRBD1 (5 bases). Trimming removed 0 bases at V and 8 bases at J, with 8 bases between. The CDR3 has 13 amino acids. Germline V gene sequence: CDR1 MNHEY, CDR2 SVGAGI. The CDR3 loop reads CASSYSGGEPQHF. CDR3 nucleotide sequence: TGTGCCAGCAGTTACTCGGGGGGAGAGCCCCAGCATTTT.

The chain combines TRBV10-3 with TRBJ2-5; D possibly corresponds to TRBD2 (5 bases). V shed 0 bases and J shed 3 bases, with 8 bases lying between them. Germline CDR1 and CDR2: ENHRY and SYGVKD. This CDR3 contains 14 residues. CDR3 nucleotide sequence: TGTGCCATCAGTGAGTCGGGGAGAAAAGAGACCCAGTACTTC. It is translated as CAISESGRKETQYF.

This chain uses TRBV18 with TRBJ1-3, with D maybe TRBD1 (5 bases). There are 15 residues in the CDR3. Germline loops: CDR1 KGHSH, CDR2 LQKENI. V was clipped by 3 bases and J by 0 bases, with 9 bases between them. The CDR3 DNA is TGTGCCAGCTCACCTGCGGGGGGCTCTGGAAACACCATATATTTT. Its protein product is CASSPAGGSGNTIYF.

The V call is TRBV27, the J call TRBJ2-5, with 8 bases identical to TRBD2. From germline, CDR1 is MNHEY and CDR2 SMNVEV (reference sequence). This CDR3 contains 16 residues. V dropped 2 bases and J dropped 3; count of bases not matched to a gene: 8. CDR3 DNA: TGTGCCAGCAGTTTAAGTCTAGCGGGTCCGAAAGAGACCCAGTACTTC. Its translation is CASSLSLAGPKETQYF.

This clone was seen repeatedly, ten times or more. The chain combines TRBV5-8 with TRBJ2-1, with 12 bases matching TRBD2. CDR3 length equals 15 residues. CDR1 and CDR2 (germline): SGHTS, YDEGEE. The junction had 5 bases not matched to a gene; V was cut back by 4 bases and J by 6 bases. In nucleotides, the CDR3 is TGTGCCAGCAGCGCTGGGACTAGCGGGTTCAATGAGCAGTTCTTC. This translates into CASSAGTSGFNEQFF.

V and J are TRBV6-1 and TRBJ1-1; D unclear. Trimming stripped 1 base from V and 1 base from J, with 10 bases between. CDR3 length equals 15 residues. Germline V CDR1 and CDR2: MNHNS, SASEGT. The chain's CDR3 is CASSEGWGGNTEAFF. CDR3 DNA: TGTGCCAGCAGTGAAGGTTGGGGAGGGAACACTGAAGCTTTCTTT.

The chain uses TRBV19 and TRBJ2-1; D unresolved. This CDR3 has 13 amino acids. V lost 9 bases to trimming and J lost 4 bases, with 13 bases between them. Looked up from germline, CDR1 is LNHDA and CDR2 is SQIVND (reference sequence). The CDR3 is CASSDAGYNEQFF. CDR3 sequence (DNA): TGTGCCAGCAGCGACGCCGGTTACAATGAGCAGTTCTTC.

The CDR3 DNA reads as TGTGCCAGCAGCCCCTCAGCCGGGACTTATGAGCAGTACTTC. Protein: CASSPSAGTYEQYF. The chain carries TRBV7-2 and TRBJ2-7, with D possibly TRBD2 on 6 matching bases. The V gene lost 5 bases and the J gene lost 7 bases, with 18 bases spanning the gap. Per germline, CDR1 SGHTA and CDR2 FQGNSA. The CDR3 is made up of 14 amino acids.

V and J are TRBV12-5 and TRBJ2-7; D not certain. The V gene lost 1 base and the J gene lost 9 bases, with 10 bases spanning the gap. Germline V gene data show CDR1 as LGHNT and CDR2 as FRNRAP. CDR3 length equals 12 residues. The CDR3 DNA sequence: TGTGCTAGTGGTTTGGGATCAGGTGGGCAGTACTTC. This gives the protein CASGLGSGGQYF.

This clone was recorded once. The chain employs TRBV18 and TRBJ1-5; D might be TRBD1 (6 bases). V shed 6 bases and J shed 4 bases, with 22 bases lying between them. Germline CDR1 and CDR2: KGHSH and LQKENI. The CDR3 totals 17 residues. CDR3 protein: CASSQTLIQGGNQPQHF. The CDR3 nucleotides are TGTGCCAGCTCCCAAACGCTCATACAGGGTGGGAATCAGCCCCAGCATTTT.

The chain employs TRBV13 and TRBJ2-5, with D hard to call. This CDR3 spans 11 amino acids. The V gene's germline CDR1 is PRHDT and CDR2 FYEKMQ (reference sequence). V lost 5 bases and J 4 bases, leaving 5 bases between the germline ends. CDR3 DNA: TGTGCCAGCAGCCTCCCAGAGACCCAGTACTTC. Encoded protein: CASSLPETQYF.

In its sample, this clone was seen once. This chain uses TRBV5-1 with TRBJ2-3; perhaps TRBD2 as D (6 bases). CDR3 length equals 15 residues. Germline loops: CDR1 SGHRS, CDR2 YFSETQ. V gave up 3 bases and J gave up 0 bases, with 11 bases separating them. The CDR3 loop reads CASSSTSPSTDTQYF. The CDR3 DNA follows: TGCGCCAGCAGCTCTACTAGCCCTAGCACAGATACGCAGTATTTT.

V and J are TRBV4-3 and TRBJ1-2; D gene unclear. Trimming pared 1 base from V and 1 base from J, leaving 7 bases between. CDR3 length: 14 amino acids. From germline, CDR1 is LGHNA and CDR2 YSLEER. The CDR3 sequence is CASSQATFNYGYTF. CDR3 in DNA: TGCGCCAGCAGCCAAGCCACATTTAACTATGGCTACACCTTC.

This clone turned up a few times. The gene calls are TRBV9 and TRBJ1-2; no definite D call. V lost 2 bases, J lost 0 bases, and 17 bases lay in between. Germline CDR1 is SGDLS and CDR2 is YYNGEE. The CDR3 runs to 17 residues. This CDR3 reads CASSVEALLPTNYGYTF. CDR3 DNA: TGTGCCAGCAGCGTGGAGGCCCTCTTACCGACTAACTATGGCTACACCTTC.

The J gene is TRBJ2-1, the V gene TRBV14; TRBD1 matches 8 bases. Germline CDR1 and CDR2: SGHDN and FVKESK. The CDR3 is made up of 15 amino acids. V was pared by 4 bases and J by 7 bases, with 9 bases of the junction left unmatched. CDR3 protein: CASSRAGQGSNEQFF. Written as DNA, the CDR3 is TGTGCCAGCAGCCGGGCCGGACAGGGTTCGAATGAGCAGTTCTTC.

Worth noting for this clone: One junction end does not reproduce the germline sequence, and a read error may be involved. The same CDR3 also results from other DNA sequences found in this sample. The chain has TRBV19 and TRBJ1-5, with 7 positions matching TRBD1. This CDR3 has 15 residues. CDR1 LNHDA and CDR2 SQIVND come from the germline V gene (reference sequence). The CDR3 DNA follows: TGTGCCAGTAGGTCAACAGGGGCGAGCAATCAGCCCCAACATTTT. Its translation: CASRSTGASNQPQHF.

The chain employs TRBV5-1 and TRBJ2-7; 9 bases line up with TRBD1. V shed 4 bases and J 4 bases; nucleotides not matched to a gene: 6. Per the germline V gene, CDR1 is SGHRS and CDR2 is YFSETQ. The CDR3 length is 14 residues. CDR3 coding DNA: TGCGCCAGCAGCCCCGGGACAGGGACTTACGAGCAGTACTTC. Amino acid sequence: CASSPGTGTYEQYF.

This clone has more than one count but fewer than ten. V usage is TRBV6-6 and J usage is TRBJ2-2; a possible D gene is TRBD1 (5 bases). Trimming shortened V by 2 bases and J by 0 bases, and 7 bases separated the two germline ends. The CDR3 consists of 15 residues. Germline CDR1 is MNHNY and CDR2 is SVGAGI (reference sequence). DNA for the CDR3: TGTGCCAGCAGTTACGACAGAGCGAACACCGGGGAGCTGTTTTTT. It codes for CASSYDRANTGELFF.

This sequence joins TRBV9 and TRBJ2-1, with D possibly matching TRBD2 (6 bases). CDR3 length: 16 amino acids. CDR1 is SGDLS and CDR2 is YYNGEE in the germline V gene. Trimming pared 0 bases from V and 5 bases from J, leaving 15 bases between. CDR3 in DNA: TGTGCCAGCAGCGTAGCGGGGACTCGAGGGGACAATGAGCAGTTCTTC. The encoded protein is CASSVAGTRGDNEQFF.

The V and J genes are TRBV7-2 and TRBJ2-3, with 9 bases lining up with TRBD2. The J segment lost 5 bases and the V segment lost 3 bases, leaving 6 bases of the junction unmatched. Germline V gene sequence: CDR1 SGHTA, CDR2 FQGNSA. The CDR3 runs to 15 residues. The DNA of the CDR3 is TGTGCCAGCAGCTTTAGCGGGAGTGGTGGAGATACGCAGTATTTT. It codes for CASSFSGSGGDTQYF.

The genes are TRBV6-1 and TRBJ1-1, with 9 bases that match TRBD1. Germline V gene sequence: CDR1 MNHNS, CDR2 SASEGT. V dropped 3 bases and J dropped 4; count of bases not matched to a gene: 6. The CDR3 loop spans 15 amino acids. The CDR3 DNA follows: TGTGCCAGCAGTGAGGGACAGGGTAAGGTCACTGAAGCTTTCTTT. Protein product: CASSEGQGKVTEAFF.

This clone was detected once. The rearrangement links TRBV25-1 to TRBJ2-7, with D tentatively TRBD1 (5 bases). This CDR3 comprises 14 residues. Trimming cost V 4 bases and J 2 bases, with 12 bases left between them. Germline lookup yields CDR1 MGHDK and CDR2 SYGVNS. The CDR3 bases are TGTGCCAGCAGTGTTTCGGACACTCCCTACGAGCAGTACTTC. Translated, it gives CASSVSDTPYEQYF.

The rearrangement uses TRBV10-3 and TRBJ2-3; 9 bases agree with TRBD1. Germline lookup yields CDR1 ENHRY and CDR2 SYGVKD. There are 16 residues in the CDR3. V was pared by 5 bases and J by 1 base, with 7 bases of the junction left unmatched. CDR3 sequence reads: CAISSNRGPGTDTQYF. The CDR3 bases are TGTGCCATCAGTTCGAACAGGGGGCCAGGCACAGATACGCAGTATTTT.